The subject of this entry is one T cell receptor (beta chain). This sample is drawn from a study of T cell changes during pregnancy in multiple sclerosis. TCRdb's copy holds only in-frame clones and misses some; the assay was immunoSEQ multiplex PCR. The sample holds around 74,000 clones, less than 90% seen once. V was clipped by 5 bases and J by 3 bases, with 14 bases between them. From germline, CDR1 is SGHRS and CDR2 YFSETQ. The CDR3 is 14 residues long. The sequence came from a female donor with multiple sclerosis, enrolled in a pregnancy study. This chain joins TRBV5-1 and TRBJ1-2, with a weak D call TRBD1 (5 bases). The sequences come from peripheral blood, collected before pregnancy. The CDR3 DNA sequence: TGCGCCAGCAGGGGGCTTCTGGCGGACTATGGCTACACCTTC. Protein product: CASRGLLADYGYTF.